A selection of T cell receptor beta chains follows, all from one sample in a study of CD8 T cells in ankylosing spondylitis. TCRdb reprocessed the 5' RACE reads via MiXCR and lists one record per CDR3 protein. The sample gives about 400,000 distinct CDR3 sequences, roughly 20% of which show up once; about an eighth is in the top ten. What was sequenced was blood, either unsorted or a sorted T cell fraction (not recorded which). All receptors derive from a male donor with ankylosing spondylitis or in good health (not recorded which). CDR3s include the opening cysteine and the closing phenylalanine or tryptophan. The D gene is left open where the match is weak. Size values are once, few and many counts, or a class for expanded clones, and some rows have none.

clone_size: -; j_call: TRBJ2-1; d_call: -; v_call: TRBV5-1; cdr3_nt: TGCGCCAGCAGCCTCACCGGTGAGCAGTTCTTC; cdr3_aa: CASSLTGEQFF
clone_size: few; j_call: TRBJ2-7; d_call: -; v_call: TRBV29-1; cdr3_nt: TGCAGCGTTGAAAGGGGATCCTACGAGCAGTACTTC; cdr3_aa: CSVERGSYEQYF
clone_size: -; j_call: TRBJ2-6; d_call: -; v_call: TRBV29-1; cdr3_nt: TGCAGCGTTGGACGGCCAGGGGCCAACGTCCTGACTTTC; cdr3_aa: CSVGRPGANVLTF
clone_size: few; j_call: TRBJ1-1; d_call: -; v_call: TRBV3-1; cdr3_nt: TGTGCCAGCGGGTCTCGACAAGGAGGTGAAGCTTTCTTT; cdr3_aa: CASGSRQGGEAFF
clone_size: -; j_call: TRBJ2-1; d_call: -; v_call: TRBV7-6; cdr3_nt: TGTGCCAGCAGCCAGGGCAGGGAGAGTTTCGATGAGCAGTTCTTC; cdr3_aa: CASSQGRESFDEQFF
clone_size: -; j_call: TRBJ2-7; d_call: -; v_call: TRBV29-1; cdr3_nt: TGCAGCGTTAAAACGTACGAGCAGTACTTC; cdr3_aa: CSVKTYEQYF
clone_size: -; j_call: TRBJ2-3; d_call: -; v_call: TRBV20-1; cdr3_nt: TGCAGTGCTAGAACGGGCCGCGGCACAGATACGCAGTATTTT; cdr3_aa: CSARTGRGTDTQYF
clone_size: once; j_call: TRBJ1-5; d_call: -; v_call: TRBV19; cdr3_nt: TGTGCCAGTACGATGTCGCCGGACCATCAGCCCCAGCATTTT; cdr3_aa: CASTMSPDHQPQHF
clone_size: many; j_call: TRBJ2-1; d_call: -; v_call: TRBV29-1; cdr3_nt: TGCAGCGGTGGCGGGGGCGAAAGCTCCTACAATGAGCAGTTCTTC; cdr3_aa: CSGGGGESSYNEQFF
clone_size: -; j_call: TRBJ2-2; d_call: TRBD1; v_call: TRBV4-1; cdr3_nt: TGCGCCAGCAGCCAAGATCTTACAGGGGGGAACACCGGGGAGCTGTTTTTT; cdr3_aa: CASSQDLTGGNTGELFF
clone_size: few; j_call: TRBJ2-5; d_call: TRBD2; v_call: TRBV12-3/TRBV12-4; cdr3_nt: TGTGCCAGCAGTGGACTAGCGGGGTACTTCCAAGAGACCCAGTACTTC; cdr3_aa: CASSGLAGYFQETQYF
clone_size: -; j_call: TRBJ2-3; d_call: TRBD2; v_call: TRBV18; cdr3_nt: TGTGCCAGCTCACCAGTCACTAGCGGGGGGAGCACAGATACGCAGTATTTT; cdr3_aa: CASSPVTSGGSTDTQYF
clone_size: -; j_call: TRBJ1-2; d_call: -; v_call: TRBV20-1; cdr3_nt: TGCAGTGCTAGGTCGGGCGGCTACACCTTC; cdr3_aa: CSARSGGYTF
clone_size: -; j_call: TRBJ2-1; d_call: TRBD2; v_call: TRBV6-1; cdr3_nt: TGTGCCAGCAGGACTAGCGGGGGGGGGTACAATGAGCAGTTCTTC; cdr3_aa: CASRTSGGGYNEQFF
clone_size: few; j_call: TRBJ2-3; d_call: TRBD2; v_call: TRBV4-1; cdr3_nt: TGCGCCAGCAGCCAAGGGACTAGCGGGGGGGCAGGGAATACGCAGTATTTT; cdr3_aa: CASSQGTSGGAGNTQYF
clone_size: few; j_call: TRBJ2-7; d_call: -; v_call: TRBV7-9; cdr3_nt: TGTGCCAGCGGGACATCCTCCTACGAGCAGTACTTC; cdr3_aa: CASGTSSYEQYF
clone_size: -; j_call: TRBJ2-1; d_call: TRBD2; v_call: TRBV7-2; cdr3_nt: TGTGCCAGCAGCTTAATAGCGGGGGAGGGTACTGAGCAGTTCTTC; cdr3_aa: CASSLIAGEGTEQFF
clone_size: -; j_call: TRBJ1-2; d_call: TRBD1; v_call: TRBV5-6; cdr3_nt: TGTGCCAGCAGCTTGGGACAGGGGAGGCACGGCTACACCTTC; cdr3_aa: CASSLGQGRHGYTF
clone_size: few; j_call: TRBJ2-7; d_call: TRBD1; v_call: TRBV7-9; cdr3_nt: TGTGCCAGCAGCTCGGACAGGGGGCGGGTCGAGCAGTACTTC; cdr3_aa: CASSSDRGRVEQYF
clone_size: many; j_call: TRBJ2-1; d_call: -; v_call: TRBV20-1; cdr3_nt: TGCAGTGCTCGCCAGCTCTCCTACAATGAGCAGTTCTTC; cdr3_aa: CSARQLSYNEQFF
clone_size: few; j_call: TRBJ2-3; d_call: TRBD2; v_call: TRBV29-1; cdr3_nt: TGCAGCGCTCCGGGACTAGCGGGGGGGCTTTCTGATACGCAGTATTTT; cdr3_aa: CSAPGLAGGLSDTQYF
clone_size: -; j_call: TRBJ2-1; d_call: TRBD1; v_call: TRBV29-1; cdr3_nt: TGCAGCGTGAGAATAGGACAGGGGGTGCGCGATGAGCAGTTCTTC; cdr3_aa: CSVRIGQGVRDEQFF
clone_size: -; j_call: TRBJ2-1; d_call: TRBD1; v_call: TRBV15; cdr3_nt: TGTGCCACCAGCAGACCCCCGGGACAGGGGAATGAGCAGTTCTTC; cdr3_aa: CATSRPPGQGNEQFF
clone_size: few; j_call: TRBJ2-3; d_call: TRBD2; v_call: TRBV12-3/TRBV12-4; cdr3_nt: TGTGCCAGCAGTTTCGCGGGAGCTACAGATACGCAGTATTTT; cdr3_aa: CASSFAGATDTQYF
clone_size: few; j_call: TRBJ2-3; d_call: TRBD1; v_call: TRBV29-1; cdr3_nt: TGCAGCGTTGTGGGACAGGGGGCCCCCATAACCACAGATACGCAGTATTTT; cdr3_aa: CSVVGQGAPITTDTQYF
clone_size: -; j_call: TRBJ2-7; d_call: TRBD1; v_call: TRBV4-1; cdr3_nt: TGCGCCAGCAGCCAAGGTCAGGGGGAAGTTTTCGAGCAGTACTTC; cdr3_aa: CASSQGQGEVFEQYF
clone_size: once; j_call: TRBJ2-7; d_call: -; v_call: TRBV9; cdr3_nt: TGTGCCAGCAGCCCCGCCGGGACGGTGAGCTCCTACGAGCAGTACTTC; cdr3_aa: CASSPAGTVSSYEQYF
clone_size: -; j_call: TRBJ2-1; d_call: -; v_call: TRBV7-9; cdr3_nt: TGTGCCAGCAGCTTAGCGACACAGATCTACAATGAGCAGTTCTTC; cdr3_aa: CASSLATQIYNEQFF
clone_size: many; j_call: TRBJ2-6; d_call: -; v_call: TRBV29-1; cdr3_nt: TGCAGCGTTGAAGAGGACCTTCCTGCTGGGGCCAACGTCCTGACTTTC; cdr3_aa: CSVEEDLPAGANVLTF
clone_size: few; j_call: TRBJ1-1; d_call: -; v_call: TRBV12-3/TRBV12-4; cdr3_nt: TGTGCCAGCAGTGAGTTTCAGGGATTGAACACTGAAGCTTTCTTT; cdr3_aa: CASSEFQGLNTEAFF
clone_size: many; j_call: TRBJ2-3; d_call: TRBD1; v_call: TRBV12-3/TRBV12-4; cdr3_nt: TGTGCCAGCAGTCCGGACAGGGTTTATACGGATACGCAGTATTTT; cdr3_aa: CASSPDRVYTDTQYF
clone_size: -; j_call: TRBJ1-5; d_call: -; v_call: TRBV9; cdr3_nt: TGTGCCAGCAGCGGCCGACTCAATCAGCCCCAGCATTTT; cdr3_aa: CASSGRLNQPQHF
clone_size: -; j_call: TRBJ2-7; d_call: -; v_call: TRBV27; cdr3_nt: TGTGCCAGCAGTTTATCAAGATCGGGACCATCCTACGAGCAGTACTTC; cdr3_aa: CASSLSRSGPSYEQYF
clone_size: few; j_call: TRBJ2-1; d_call: -; v_call: TRBV12-3/TRBV12-4; cdr3_nt: TGTGCCAGCAGTTTGGGGCTAGTGTATGAGCAGTTCTTC; cdr3_aa: CASSLGLVYEQFF
clone_size: -; j_call: TRBJ2-7; d_call: -; v_call: TRBV29-1; cdr3_nt: TGCAGCGCCGAGGTGGGGGGCGACTCCTACGAGCAGTACTTC; cdr3_aa: CSAEVGGDSYEQYF